Described below is a single T cell receptor beta chain sequence and its context. This clonotype was found many times. Its specific antigen is unknown. It has no much larger one-base neighbor in the sample; base qualities were not kept. Ophthalmopathy patients had moderately to severely active disease, Clinical Activity Score of at least 3, NOSPECS grade of at least 4, and disease duration under 3 months. Patients with other autoimmune diseases, uncontrolled infections, pregnancy or lactation were excluded. Clinical symptoms, serum thyroxine, TRAb, thyroid ultrasound and orbital computed tomography formed the basis of the diagnosis. PBMCs were isolated from 7.5 to 10 ml of fresh peripheral blood by Ficoll-Paque density gradient centrifugation. Total RNA was extracted using Trizol reagent, and RNA quality was checked on an Agilent 2100 Bioanalyzer. This entry is derived from a study of Graves' ophthalmopathy and Graves' hyperthyroidism (dated by TCRdb to the late 2010s). Some background on the complete study: Peripheral blood was collected at initial diagnosis, before any treatment. An independent validation cohort was composed of some 18 hyperthyroidism patients and about 17 patients who later progressed from hyperthyroidism to ophthalmopathy. In about 6 hyperthyroidism patients, T-cell repertoires of thyroid tissue and blood were compared. Following sample collection, hyperthyroidism patients were given methimazole at a starting dose of 30 mg daily, and ophthalmopathy patients were given high-dose intravenous methylprednisolone. For training and testing, the 95 to 100 patients in the discovery cohort were randomly divided in a 7:3 ratio. In total, approximately 130 blood samples were TCR-sequenced: approximately 40 ophthalmopathy, about 75 hyperthyroidism and some 17 hyperthyroidism-to-ophthalmopathy patients. To explore V-J signatures distinguishing ophthalmopathy from hyperthyroidism, a discovery set of about a hundred patients (fewer than 45 ophthalmopathy, about 57 stable hyperthyroidism) was enrolled. The study used TCR beta repertoire signatures to distinguish Graves' ophthalmopathy from Graves' hyperthyroidism and to predict progression to ophthalmopathy.

Trimming costs V 5 bases and J 4 bases, and their ends lie 9 bases apart. Including cysteine and phenylalanine, the CDR3 has 12 amino acids. The kept DNA is CDR3 alone, 36 bases in frame from the first base. CDR1 and CDR2, looked up from the germline V gene (reference sequence), are DFQATT and SNEGSKA. What the work shows at the level of the full study, not this receptor alone: In validation, the model predicted ophthalmopathy progression with more than 70% sensitivity and approximately 75% specificity; eleven to twelve predicted patients were CT-confirmed with GO in a median of approximately 6.5 months. In cross-validation, the 13-signature model distinguished ophthalmopathy from stable hyperthyroidism with approximately 88% sensitivity and approximately 81% specificity, and in the test set the corresponding values were around 80% and 75%. Most of the expanded thyroid clonotypes with a frequency above 0.001 were also detected in blood, and it was suggested that the thyroid immune response may be reflected by blood repertoires. Sample size was not predetermined statistically, and investigators were not blinded to group allocation.

For repertoire sequencing, the TCR beta CDR3 regions were amplified from RNA transcripts. A first-round RT-PCR used HTBI primers with the Qiagen OneStep RT-PCR kit, followed by a second-round multiplex PCR, size selection and purification. Libraries were sequenced on an Illumina HiSeq2000 using paired-end 100 bp reads. In the original analysis: SOAPnuke was used to process the reads, throwing out any read that had adapters, had uncalled bases, had a mean Phred below 15, or lacked an exact constant-primer or identifier match. COPE v1.2.5 was used to merge high-quality paired reads. Each unique nucleotide sequence was defined as a clonotype, and clonotypes were aligned to IMGT TRB V, D and J references with MiTCR v1.1. The analysis was limited to V-J combinations with a frequency above 0.0001, which together covered 99.2% of repertoires. For each V-J combination, a TCR clonal expansion and chaos score was defined as the ratio of F50 clonal expansion to chaos observed in the TCRdist matrix. Welch's t-statistics and random forest were used to reduce features to about a dozen V-J combinations, which were fed into a naive Bayes classifier. The Morisita-Horn index was used to measure how similar the thyroid and blood repertoires were. Through fastp at Q25 and MiXCR, TCRdb rebuilt clones from the public reads, retaining in-frame beta chains. Entries are consolidated by CDR3 protein sequence, retaining the most common genes and DNA. The V and J calls reflect TCRdb's pipeline rather than the authors' work. Here the sample has a few hundred thousand distinct CDR3 sequences; 15% to 20% occur a single time. Of the sample, 1.6% is held by the ten largest clones.

The clonotype comes from a woman aged 18-35 years with Graves' ophthalmopathy. Donor details come from another sample of the same person, matched by shared clones. Material for sequencing was peripheral blood. The chain links TRBV20-1 with TRBJ1-5, and possibly TRBD1, on 5 matching bases. The CDR3 region reads CSAWGGNQPQHF. At the DNA level, the sequence is TGCAGTGCTTGGGGCGGTAATCAGCCCCAGCATTTT.